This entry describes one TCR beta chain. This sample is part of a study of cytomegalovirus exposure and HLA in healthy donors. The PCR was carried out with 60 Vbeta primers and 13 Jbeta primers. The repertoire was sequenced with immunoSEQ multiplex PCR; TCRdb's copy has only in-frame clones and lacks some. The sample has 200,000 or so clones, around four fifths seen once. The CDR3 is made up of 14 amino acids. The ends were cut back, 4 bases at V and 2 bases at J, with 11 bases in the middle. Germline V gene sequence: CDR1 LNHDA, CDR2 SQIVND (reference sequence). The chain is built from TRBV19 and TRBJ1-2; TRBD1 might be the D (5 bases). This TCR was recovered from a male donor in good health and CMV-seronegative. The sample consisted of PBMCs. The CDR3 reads CASSSETVNYGYTF. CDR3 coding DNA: TGTGCCAGTAGTAGCGAGACAGTGAACTATGGCTACACCTTC.